One and the same sample provided the 24 T cell receptor beta chains below, sequenced in a study of siplizumab effects on memory and regulatory T cells. Generated by immunoSEQ multiplex PCR, the TCRdb table keeps only in-frame clones and is missing some. The sample has roughly 100,000 clones, just over 90% seen once. The material sequenced was CD4+ T cells sorted from blood. Receptors originate from a human donor in good health.

The V call is TRBV9, the J call TRBJ1-1; D perhaps matches TRBD1 (5 bases). Trimming cost V 6 bases and J 5 bases, with 17 bases left between them. This CDR3 is 14 amino acids long. Germline V gene data show CDR1 as SGDLS and CDR2 as YYNGEE. This CDR3 is CASTRGTRETEAFF. Here the CDR3 DNA reads TGTGCCAGCACCCGCGGGACCCGGGAAACTGAAGCTTTCTTT.

The V and J genes are TRBV5-1 and TRBJ2-5, with a tentative D call TRBD1 (5 bases). Between the trimmed V and J ends, which lost 2 bases and 4 bases, there was a span of 12 bases. Germline V lookup: CDR1 SGHRS, CDR2 YFSETQ. The CDR3 sequence is 14 residues long. CDR3 nucleotide sequence: TGCGCCAGCAGCTTCGACAGTCGCCGAGAGACCCAGTACTTC. Translated: CASSFDSRRETQYF.

The genes are TRBV12-5 and TRBJ2-7; possibly TRBD1 for D (6 bases). The V end was cut by 0 bases, the J end by 6 bases, with 21 bases between. This CDR3 spans 17 amino acids. Germline V gene data show CDR1 as LGHNT and CDR2 as FRNRAP. DNA of the CDR3: TGTGCTAGTGGTTTGGTGAGGCAGCCCGGCTTAGGGGGCGAGCAGTACTTC. Encoded protein: CASGLVRQPGLGGEQYF. Combining the CDR3 with reference TRBV12-5 and TRBJ2-7 gives the whole variable domain DARVTQTPRHKVTEMGQEVTMRCQPILGHNTVFWYRQTMMQGLELLAYFRNRAPLDDSGMPKDRFSAEMPDATLATLKIQPSEPRDSAVYFCASGLVRQPGLGGEQYFGPGTRLTVT.

This clone was observed a single time. This rearrangement joins TRBV28 to TRBJ2-2; 12 positions agree with TRBD2. The CDR3 consists of 17 residues. Germline V gives CDR1 MDHEN, CDR2 SYDVKM. Germline trimming cut 4 bases from V and 3 bases from J; bases unmatched to any gene: 6. The chain's CDR3 is CASSSPRLAGDTGELFF. The CDR3 coding sequence is TGTGCCAGCAGTTCCCCCCGACTAGCGGGGGACACCGGGGAGCTGTTTTTT.

The chain joins TRBV29-1 to TRBJ2-5, with D possibly matching TRBD2 (5 bases). V lost 3 bases and J 5 bases, leaving 16 bases between the germline ends. Germline values: CDR1 SQVTM, CDR2 ANQGSEA. The CDR3 is 14 amino acids. CDR3 amino acids: CSVERPRAGETQYF. As DNA, the CDR3 is TGCAGCGTTGAGAGGCCAAGGGCGGGCGAGACCCAGTACTTC.

CDR3 bases: TGTGCCACTTCGCGGGAGGGCCAGGGCGAGCAGTACTTC. The encoded protein is CATSREGQGEQYF. The gene calls are TRBV11-2 and TRBJ2-7, with TRBD2 matching 9 bases. CDR3 length: 13 amino acids. Germline-derived CDR1 and CDR2 are SGHAT and FQNNGV. V gave up 10 bases and J gave up 6 bases; unmatched junction bases: 10. Combining the CDR3 with reference TRBV11-2 and TRBJ2-7 gives the whole variable domain EAGVAQSPRYKIIEKRQSVAFWCNPISGHATLYWYQQILGQGPKLLIQFQNNGVVDDSQLPKDRFSAERLKGVDSTLKIQPAKLEDSAVYLCATSREGQGEQYFGPGTRLTVT.

The chain combines TRBV4-2 with TRBJ2-2; a weak D match, TRBD1 (5 bases). The length of the CDR3 is 13 residues. Trimming removed 4 bases at V and 3 bases at J, with 6 bases between. The V gene's germline CDR1 is LGHNA and CDR2 YNFKEQ. CDR3 in DNA: TGTGCCAGCAGCCCCAGGGACACCGGGGAGCTGTTTTTT. Translation: CASSPRDTGELFF.

V and J are TRBV19 and TRBJ2-3, with 9 nucleotides matching TRBD2. The germline gives CDR1 LNHDA, CDR2 SQIVND (reference sequence). The CDR3 consists of 15 residues. V was clipped by 7 bases and J by 6 bases; unmatched bases: 11. CDR3 protein: CASTRVSGRPDTQYF. The CDR3 nucleotides read TGTGCCAGTACCCGTGTTAGCGGGAGACCGGATACGCAGTATTTT.

This clone was seen only once. The V and J genes are TRBV19 and TRBJ2-5; TRBD1 or TRBD2 may be the D gene (7 bases each). Germline CDR1 and CDR2: LNHDA and SQIVND (reference sequence). The CDR3 is 17 residues long. V dropped 3 bases and J dropped 4 bases, with 21 bases sitting between them. CDR3 region: CASSIGEGARSGETQYF. The CDR3 DNA sequence: TGTGCCAGTAGTATCGGGGAGGGGGCCCGTTCAGGAGAGACCCAGTACTTC.

This clone came up once. The V gene is TRBV29-1, the J gene TRBJ2-1; D may correspond to TRBD1 or TRBD2 (6 bases each). V was clipped by 3 bases and J by 12 bases, with 27 bases between them. Germline V gives CDR1 SQVTM, CDR2 ANQGSEA. The CDR3 is 16 amino acids. For the CDR3, the DNA is TGCAGCGTTGAGGCTAGGGGAGACCCTCCCCGGGGGCGGCAGTTCTTC. Residues: CSVEARGDPPRGRQFF.

V usage is TRBV6-6 and J usage is TRBJ2-2, with 7 nucleotides matching TRBD1. This CDR3 is 16 amino acids long. V was clipped by 4 bases and J by 2 bases; unmatched bases: 7. Per the germline V gene, CDR1 is MNHNY and CDR2 is SVGAGI (reference sequence). The CDR3 DNA follows: TGTGCCAGCAGTTCCTTAACAGGGGTCAACACCGGGGAGCTGTTTTTT. Translating gives CASSSLTGVNTGELFF.

This rearrangement joins TRBV2 to TRBJ2-2; 8 bases align to TRBD2. The CDR3 length is 15 residues. CDR1 is SNHLY and CDR2 is FYNNEI in the germline V gene. Trimming cost V 3 bases and J 4 bases; bases outside gene matches: 4. This chain's CDR3 is CASSDAGGGTGELFF. For the CDR3, the DNA is TGTGCCAGCAGTGATGCGGGGGGCGGCACCGGGGAGCTGTTTTTT.

This chain joins TRBV10-3 and TRBJ2-3; 8 bases line up with TRBD2. J gave up 4 bases and V 11 bases, and 11 bases lay outside the gene matches. CDR1 is ENHRY and CDR2 is SYGVKD in the germline V gene. This CDR3 comprises 14 residues. For the CDR3, the DNA is TGTGCCTGCGGTCGGGAGGGCTGGGCAGATACGCAGTATTTT. Its protein product is CACGREGWADTQYF.

The chain is built from TRBV5-6 and TRBJ2-5; no firm D call. There are 14 residues in the CDR3. V lost 0 bases and J lost 2, with 8 bases in between. Germline CDR1 reads SGHDT; CDR2 reads YYEEEE. This CDR3 reads CASSLGADQETQYF. The CDR3 coding sequence is TGTGCCAGCAGCTTGGGGGCAGATCAAGAGACCCAGTACTTC.

CDR3 amino acids: CASSETSGGIDGYTF. CDR3 nucleotides: TGTGCCAGCAGTGAAACCTCAGGGGGCATAGATGGCTACACCTTC. The genes are TRBV2 and TRBJ1-2, with 8 bases that match TRBD1. V gave up 2 bases and J gave up 6 bases; unmatched junction bases: 8. Germline-derived CDR1 and CDR2 are SNHLY and FYNNEI. The CDR3 length is 15 residues.

V usage is TRBV27 and J usage is TRBJ2-1; 9 bases are a match to TRBD2. With V trimmed by 5 bases and J by 4 bases, 6 bases remained unmatched. Germline assignment: CDR1 MNHEY and CDR2 SMNVEV (reference sequence). The CDR3 spans 15 residues. The CDR3 loop reads CASSTTSGPYNEQFF. The CDR3 DNA is TGTGCCAGCAGTACAACTAGCGGGCCGTACAATGAGCAGTTCTTC.

V gene TRBV9 combines with J gene TRBJ1-1, with D uncertain. The CDR3 covers 13 residues. V was pared by 0 bases and J by 1 base, with 4 bases between. CDR1 SGDLS and CDR2 YYNGEE come from the germline V gene. The DNA for the CDR3 is TGTGCCAGCAGCGTAGTCCCGAACACTGAAGCTTTCTTT. It yields the protein CASSVVPNTEAFF.

V gene TRBV7-2 combines with J gene TRBJ1-4, with D tentatively TRBD1 (5 bases). Germline CDR1 reads SGHTA; CDR2 reads FQGNSA. The CDR3 sequence is 14 residues long. The V gene lost 3 bases and the J gene lost 2 bases, with 7 bases spanning the gap. The CDR3 spells CASSFGATNEKLFF. The CDR3 DNA is TGTGCCAGCAGCTTTGGGGCGACTAATGAAAAACTGTTTTTT.

This chain links TRBV13 with TRBJ1-1; 7 bases are a match to TRBD1. The CDR3 totals 15 residues. The germline gives CDR1 PRHDT, CDR2 FYEKMQ (reference sequence). Trimming removed 6 bases from V and 1 base from J; junction bases left unmatched: 8. CDR3 sequence: CASRYPPGGNTEAFF. In nucleotides, the CDR3 is TGTGCCAGCAGGTATCCACCAGGGGGGAACACTGAAGCTTTCTTT. Complete variable domain (other parts from reference TRBV13 and TRBJ1-1): AAGVIQSPRHLIKEKRETATLKCYPIPRHDTVYWYQQGPGQDPQFLISFYEKMQSDKGSIPDRFSAQQFSDYHSELNMSSLELGDSALYFCASRYPPGGNTEAFFGQGTRLTVV.

The rearrangement joins TRBV19 to TRBJ1-5; D not resolved. CDR1 and CDR2 (germline): LNHDA, SQIVND (reference sequence). Trimming stripped 6 bases from V and 1 base from J, with 13 bases between. This CDR3 comprises 15 residues. As DNA, the CDR3 is TGTGCCAGTAGCAACAGCCTTTTCAGCAATCAGCCCCAGCATTTT. This translates into CASSNSLFSNQPQHF.

This rearrangement joins TRBV29-1 to TRBJ1-1, with D tentatively TRBD1 (6 bases). The length of the CDR3 is 13 residues. Between the trimmed V and J ends, which lost 7 bases and 4 bases, there was a span of 16 bases. Germline CDR1 and CDR2: SQVTM and ANQGSEA. Written as DNA, the CDR3 is TGCAGCGGTGGGAGGGGGAGTGGCACTGAAGCTTTCTTT. Translation gives CSGGRGSGTEAFF.

The V call is TRBV6-1, the J call TRBJ2-3; 9 positions agree with TRBD2. This CDR3 is built from 15 residues. Germline assignment: CDR1 MNHNS and CDR2 SASEGT. The junction had 7 bases not matched to a gene; V was cut back by 4 bases and J by 5 bases. CDR3 sequence (DNA): TGTGCCAGCAGTGTCCCAGCGGGGGGAAGAGATACGCAGTATTTT. The encoded protein is CASSVPAGGRDTQYF.

The chain carries TRBV14 and TRBJ2-7, with TRBD1 identical over 8 bases. CDR3 length: 15 residues. In germline, CDR1 is SGHDN, CDR2 FVKESK. V shed 1 base and J 3 bases; nucleotides not matched to a gene: 5. The CDR3 sequence: CASSQGQGWGYEQYF. CDR3 bases: TGTGCCAGCAGCCAAGGACAGGGGTGGGGCTACGAGCAGTACTTC.

The V and J genes are TRBV11-3 and TRBJ1-2; D not resolved. The V gene's germline CDR1 is SGHNT and CDR2 YENEEA. This CDR3 contains 15 residues. Trimming took 1 base from V and 4 from J, leaving 13 bases between them. The CDR3 region has the DNA TGTGCCAGCAGCTTAGTCGGGCAGATTAGCTATGGCTACACCTTC. Translated: CASSLVGQISYGYTF.